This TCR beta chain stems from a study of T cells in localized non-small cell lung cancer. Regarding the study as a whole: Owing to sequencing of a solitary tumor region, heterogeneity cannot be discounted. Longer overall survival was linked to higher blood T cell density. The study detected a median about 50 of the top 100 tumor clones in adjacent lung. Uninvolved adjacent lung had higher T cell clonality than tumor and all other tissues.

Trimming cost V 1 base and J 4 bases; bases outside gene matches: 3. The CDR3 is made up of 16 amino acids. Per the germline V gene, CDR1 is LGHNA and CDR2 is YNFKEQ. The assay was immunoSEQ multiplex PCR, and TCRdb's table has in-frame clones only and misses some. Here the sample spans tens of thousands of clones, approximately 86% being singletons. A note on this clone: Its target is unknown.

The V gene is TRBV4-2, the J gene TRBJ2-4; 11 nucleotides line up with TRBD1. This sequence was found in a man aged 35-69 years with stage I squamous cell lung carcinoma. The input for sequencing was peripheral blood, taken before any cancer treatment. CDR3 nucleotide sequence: TGTGCCAGCAGCCAAGGGGGGACAGGGGGTAAAAACATTCAGTACTTC. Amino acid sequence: CASSQGGTGGKNIQYF.